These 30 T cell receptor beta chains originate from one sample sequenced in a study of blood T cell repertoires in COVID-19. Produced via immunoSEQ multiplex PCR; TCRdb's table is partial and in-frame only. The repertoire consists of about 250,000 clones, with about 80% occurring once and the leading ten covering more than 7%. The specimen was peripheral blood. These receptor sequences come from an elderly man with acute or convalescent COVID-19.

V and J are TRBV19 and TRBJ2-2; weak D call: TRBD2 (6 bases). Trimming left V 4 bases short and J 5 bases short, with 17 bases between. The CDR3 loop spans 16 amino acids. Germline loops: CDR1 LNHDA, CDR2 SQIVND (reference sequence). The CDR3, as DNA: TGTGCCAGTAGTACGGAGCGGCGGAGGGGTACCGGGGAGCTGTTTTTT. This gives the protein CASSTERRRGTGELFF.

The CDR3 region is CASKSGATLASYNEQFF. The CDR3 nucleotides read TGTGCCAGTAAAAGTGGGGCGACCTTGGCCTCCTACAATGAGCAGTTCTTC. J is TRBJ2-1 and V is TRBV19; TRBD1 might be the D (5 bases). Trimming removed 7 bases from V and 0 bases from J, with 19 bases in between. The CDR3 totals 17 residues. Germline V gene data show CDR1 as LNHDA and CDR2 as SQIVND (reference sequence).

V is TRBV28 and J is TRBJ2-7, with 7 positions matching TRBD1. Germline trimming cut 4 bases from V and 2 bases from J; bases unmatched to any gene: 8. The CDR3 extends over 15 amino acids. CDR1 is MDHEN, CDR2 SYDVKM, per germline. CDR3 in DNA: TGTGCCAGCAGTTCCATCGGACAGGAGCCCTACGAGCAGTACTTC. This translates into CASSSIGQEPYEQYF.

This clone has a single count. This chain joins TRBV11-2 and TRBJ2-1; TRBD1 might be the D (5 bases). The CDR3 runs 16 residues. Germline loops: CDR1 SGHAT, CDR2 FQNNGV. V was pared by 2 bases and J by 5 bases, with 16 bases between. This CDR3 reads CASSLSPGGRDNEQFF. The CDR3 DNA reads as TGTGCCAGCAGCTTATCCCCGGGCGGCAGGGACAATGAGCAGTTCTTC.

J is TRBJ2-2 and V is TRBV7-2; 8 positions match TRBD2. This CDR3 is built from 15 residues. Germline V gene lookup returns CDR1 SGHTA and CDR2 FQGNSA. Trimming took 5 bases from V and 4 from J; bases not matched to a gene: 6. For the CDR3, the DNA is TGTGCCAGCAGCCCGGGGGGGAGTGGCACCGGGGAGCTGTTTTTT. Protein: CASSPGGSGTGELFF.

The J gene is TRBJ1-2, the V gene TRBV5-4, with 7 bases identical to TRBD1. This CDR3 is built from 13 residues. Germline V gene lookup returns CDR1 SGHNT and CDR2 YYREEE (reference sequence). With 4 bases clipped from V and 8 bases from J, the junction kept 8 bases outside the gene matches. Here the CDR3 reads CASSRTGAGGYTF. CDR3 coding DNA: TGTGCCAGCAGCAGGACAGGCGCGGGAGGCTACACCTTC.

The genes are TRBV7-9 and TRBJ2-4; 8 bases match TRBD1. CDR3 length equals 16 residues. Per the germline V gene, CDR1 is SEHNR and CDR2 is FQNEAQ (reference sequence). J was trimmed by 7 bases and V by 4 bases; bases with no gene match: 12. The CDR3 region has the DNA TGTGCCAGCAGCTCTCCCCGGACAGGGAGTAGGAACATTCAGTACTTC. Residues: CASSSPRTGSRNIQYF.

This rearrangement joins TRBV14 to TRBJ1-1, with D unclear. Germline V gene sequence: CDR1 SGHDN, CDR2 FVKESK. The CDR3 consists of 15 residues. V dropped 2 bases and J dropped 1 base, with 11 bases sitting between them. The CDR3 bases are TGTGCCAGCAGCCAACTTGGAGGGAGGAACACTGAAGCTTTCTTT. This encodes CASSQLGGRNTEAFF.

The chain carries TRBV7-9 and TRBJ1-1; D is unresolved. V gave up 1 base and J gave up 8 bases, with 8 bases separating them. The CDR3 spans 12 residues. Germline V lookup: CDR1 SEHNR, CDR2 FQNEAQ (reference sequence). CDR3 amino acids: CASSLGDGEAFF. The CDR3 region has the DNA TGTGCCAGCAGCTTAGGTGACGGGGAAGCTTTCTTT.

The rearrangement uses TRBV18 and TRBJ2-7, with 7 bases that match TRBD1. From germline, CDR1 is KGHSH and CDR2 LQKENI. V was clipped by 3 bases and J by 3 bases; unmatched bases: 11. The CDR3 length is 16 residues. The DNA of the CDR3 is TGTGCCAGCTCACCTAGGATTAAACAGGGGAGCTACGAGCAGTACTTC. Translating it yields CASSPRIKQGSYEQYF.

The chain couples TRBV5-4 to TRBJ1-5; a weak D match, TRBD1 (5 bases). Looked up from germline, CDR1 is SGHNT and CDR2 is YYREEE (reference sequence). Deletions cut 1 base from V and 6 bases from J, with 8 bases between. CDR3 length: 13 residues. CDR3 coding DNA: TGTGCCAGCAGCTTGTCAGGGTCTCAGCCCCAGCATTTT. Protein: CASSLSGSQPQHF.

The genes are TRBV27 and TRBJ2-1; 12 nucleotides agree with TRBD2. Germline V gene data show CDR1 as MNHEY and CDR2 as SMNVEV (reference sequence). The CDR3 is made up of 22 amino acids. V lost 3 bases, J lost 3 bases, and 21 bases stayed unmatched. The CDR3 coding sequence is TGTGCCAGCAGTTTTACTAGCGGGAGGCCCACGATAGTTAACCCAGACTACAATGAGCAGTTCTTC. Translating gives CASSFTSGRPTIVNPDYNEQFF.

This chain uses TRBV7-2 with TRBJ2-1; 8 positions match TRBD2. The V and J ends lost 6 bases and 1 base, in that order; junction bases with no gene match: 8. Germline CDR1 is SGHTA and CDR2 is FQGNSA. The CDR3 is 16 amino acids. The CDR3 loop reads CASRTSAGGSYNEQFF. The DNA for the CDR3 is TGTGCCAGCAGAACTAGCGCGGGAGGATCCTACAATGAGCAGTTCTTC.

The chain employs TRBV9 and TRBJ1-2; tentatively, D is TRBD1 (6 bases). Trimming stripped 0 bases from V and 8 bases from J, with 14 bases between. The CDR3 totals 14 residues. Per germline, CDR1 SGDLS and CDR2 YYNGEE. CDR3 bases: TGTGCCAGCAGCGTAGCAAGGGGGTTGATCGGCTACACCTTC. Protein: CASSVARGLIGYTF. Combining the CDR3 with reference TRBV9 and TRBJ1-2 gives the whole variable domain DSGVTQTPKHLITATGQRVTLRCSPRSGDLSVYWYQQSLDQGLQFLIQYYNGEERAKGNILERFSAQQFPDLHSELNLSSLELGDSALYFCASSVARGLIGYTFGSGTRLTVV.

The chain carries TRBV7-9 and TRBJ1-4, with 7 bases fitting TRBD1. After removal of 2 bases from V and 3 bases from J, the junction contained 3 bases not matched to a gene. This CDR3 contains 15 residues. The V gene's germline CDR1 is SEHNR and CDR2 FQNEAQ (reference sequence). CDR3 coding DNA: TGTGCCAGCAGCTTATCGGGACAGCCTAATGAAAAACTGTTTTTT. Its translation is CASSLSGQPNEKLFF.

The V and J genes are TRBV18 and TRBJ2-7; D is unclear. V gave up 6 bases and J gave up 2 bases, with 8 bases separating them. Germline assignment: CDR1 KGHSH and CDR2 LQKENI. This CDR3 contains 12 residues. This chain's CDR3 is CASSFLAYEQYF. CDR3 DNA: TGTGCCAGCTCCTTCCTAGCCTACGAGCAGTACTTC.

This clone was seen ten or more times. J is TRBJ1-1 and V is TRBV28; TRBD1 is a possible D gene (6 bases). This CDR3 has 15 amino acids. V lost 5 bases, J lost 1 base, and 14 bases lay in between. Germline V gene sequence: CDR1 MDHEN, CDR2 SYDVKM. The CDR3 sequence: CASSKSTGRNTEAFF. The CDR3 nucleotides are TGTGCCAGCAGTAAGTCGACAGGCCGGAACACTGAAGCTTTCTTT.

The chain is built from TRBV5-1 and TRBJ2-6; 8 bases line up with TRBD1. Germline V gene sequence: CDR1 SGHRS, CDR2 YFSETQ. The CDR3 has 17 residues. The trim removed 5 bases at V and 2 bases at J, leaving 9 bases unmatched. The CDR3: CASSLQGALAGANVLTF. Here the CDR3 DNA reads TGCGCCAGCAGTTTGCAGGGGGCGCTAGCTGGGGCCAACGTCCTGACTTTC.

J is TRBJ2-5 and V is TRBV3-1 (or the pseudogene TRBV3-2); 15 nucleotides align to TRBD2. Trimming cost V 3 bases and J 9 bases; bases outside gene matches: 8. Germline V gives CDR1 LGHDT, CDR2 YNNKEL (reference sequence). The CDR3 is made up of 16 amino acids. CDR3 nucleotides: TGTGCCAGCAGCCAGGGGACTAGCGGGAGGTTAGGGGCCCAGTACTTC. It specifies CASSQGTSGRLGAQYF.

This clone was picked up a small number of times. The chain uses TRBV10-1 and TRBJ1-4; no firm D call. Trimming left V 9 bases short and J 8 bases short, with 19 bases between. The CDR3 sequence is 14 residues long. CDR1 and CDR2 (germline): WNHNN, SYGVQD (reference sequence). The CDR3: CASSPGFRREKLFF. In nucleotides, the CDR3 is TGCGCCAGTTCCCCGGGTTTCAGACGGGAAAAACTGTTTTTT.

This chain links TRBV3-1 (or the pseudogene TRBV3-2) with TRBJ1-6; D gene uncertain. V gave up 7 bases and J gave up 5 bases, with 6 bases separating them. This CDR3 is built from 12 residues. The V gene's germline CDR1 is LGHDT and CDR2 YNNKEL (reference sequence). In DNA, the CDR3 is TGTGCCAGCAACACACATAATTCACCCCTCCACTTT. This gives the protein CASNTHNSPLHF.

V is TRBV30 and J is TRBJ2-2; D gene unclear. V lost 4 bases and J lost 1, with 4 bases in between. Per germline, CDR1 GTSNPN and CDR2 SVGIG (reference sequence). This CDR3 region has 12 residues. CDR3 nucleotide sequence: TGTGCCTGGACAGAGAACACCGGGGAGCTGTTTTTT. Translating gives CAWTENTGELFF.

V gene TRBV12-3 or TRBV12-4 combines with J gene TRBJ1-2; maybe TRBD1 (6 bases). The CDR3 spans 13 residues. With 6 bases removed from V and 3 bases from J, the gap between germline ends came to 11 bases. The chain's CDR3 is CASRYQGHYGYTF. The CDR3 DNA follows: TGTGCCAGCAGATACCAGGGGCACTATGGCTACACCTTC.

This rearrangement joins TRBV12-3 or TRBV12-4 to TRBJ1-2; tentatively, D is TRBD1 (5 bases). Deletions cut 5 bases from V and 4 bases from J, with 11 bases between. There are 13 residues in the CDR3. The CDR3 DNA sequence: TGTGCCAGCAGTCAAGGGGATCTCTATGGCTACACCTTC. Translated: CASSQGDLYGYTF.

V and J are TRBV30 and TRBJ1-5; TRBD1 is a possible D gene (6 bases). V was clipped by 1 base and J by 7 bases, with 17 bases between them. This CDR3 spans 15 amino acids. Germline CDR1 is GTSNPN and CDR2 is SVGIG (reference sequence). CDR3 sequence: CAWSDQGIGTQPQHF. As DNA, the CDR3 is TGTGCCTGGAGTGACCAGGGTATAGGGACACAGCCCCAGCATTTT.

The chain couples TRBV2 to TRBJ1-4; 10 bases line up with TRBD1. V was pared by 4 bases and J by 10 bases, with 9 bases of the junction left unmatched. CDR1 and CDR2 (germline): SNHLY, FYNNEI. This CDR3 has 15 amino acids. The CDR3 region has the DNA TGTGCCAGCAGTGTCCTACCCGGGACAGGGGCAAAACTGTTTTTT. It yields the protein CASSVLPGTGAKLFF.

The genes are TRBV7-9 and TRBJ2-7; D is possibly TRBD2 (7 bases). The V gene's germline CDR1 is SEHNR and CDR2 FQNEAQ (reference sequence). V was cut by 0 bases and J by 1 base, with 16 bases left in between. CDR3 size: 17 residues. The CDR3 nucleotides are TGTGCCAGCAGCTTAGCGGGGGGGGGCCCCCGGTCCTACGAGCAGTACTTC. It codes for CASSLAGGGPRSYEQYF.

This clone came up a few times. CDR3 residues: CASSIRTGRNNSPLHF. CDR3 DNA sequence: TGTGCCAGTAGTATACGGACAGGGAGGAATAATTCACCCCTCCACTTT. The chain combines TRBV19 with TRBJ1-6; 8 bases fit TRBD1. V lost 2 bases and J lost 5; bases outside the gene matches: 5. The CDR3 is made up of 16 amino acids. CDR1 LNHDA and CDR2 SQIVND come from the germline V gene (reference sequence).

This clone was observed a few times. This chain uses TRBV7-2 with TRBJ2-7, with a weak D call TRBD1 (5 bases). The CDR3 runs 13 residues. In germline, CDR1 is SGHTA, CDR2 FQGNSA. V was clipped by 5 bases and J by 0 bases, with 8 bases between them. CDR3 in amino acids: CASSPTDSYEQYF. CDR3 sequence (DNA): TGTGCCAGCAGCCCGACAGACTCCTACGAGCAGTACTTC.

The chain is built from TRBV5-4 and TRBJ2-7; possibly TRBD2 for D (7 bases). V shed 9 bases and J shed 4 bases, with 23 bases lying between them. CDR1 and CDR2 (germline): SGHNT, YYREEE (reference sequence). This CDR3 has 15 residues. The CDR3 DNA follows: TGTGCCACCGGCGGAGGGGGGGTCCAGGAGTACGAGCAGTACTTC. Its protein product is CATGGGGVQEYEQYF.